This T cell receptor (beta chain) is drawn from a study of shared clonotypes between healthy human individuals. The CDR3 loop spans 14 amino acids. Trimming at V came to 10 bases and at J to 7 bases, leaving 10 bases not matched to a gene. Looked up from germline, CDR1 is SNHLY and CDR2 is FYNNEI. Some clones are missing from TCRdb's copy, which holds only in-frame ones; the method was immunoSEQ multiplex PCR. The profile covers about 100,000 clones, with roughly 70% appearing a single time and more than 20% taken by the ten largest. Material: memory CD8+ T cells sorted from blood. Subset defined: CD45RO+ cells pooled with CCR7-negative TemRA cells. V and J are TRBV2 and TRBJ2-1; TRBD1 agrees at 10 bases. The receptor's source is a woman younger than 45 in good health. The CDR3 DNA follows: TGTGCCATCATCACCGGGACAGGGGTGAATGAGCAGTTCTTC. It codes for CAIITGTGVNEQFF.